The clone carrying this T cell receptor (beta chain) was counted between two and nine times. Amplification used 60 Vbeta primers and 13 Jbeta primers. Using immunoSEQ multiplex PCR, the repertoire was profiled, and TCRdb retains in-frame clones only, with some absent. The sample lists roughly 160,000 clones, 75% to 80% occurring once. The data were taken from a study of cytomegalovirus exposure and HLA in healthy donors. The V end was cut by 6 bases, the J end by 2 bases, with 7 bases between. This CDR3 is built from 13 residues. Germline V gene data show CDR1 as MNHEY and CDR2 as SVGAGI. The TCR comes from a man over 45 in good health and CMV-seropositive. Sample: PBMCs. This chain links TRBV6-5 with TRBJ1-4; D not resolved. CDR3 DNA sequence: TGTGCCAGCAGGCGTTTTACTAATGAAAAACTGTTTTTT. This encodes CASRRFTNEKLFF.